Below are 26 T cell receptor beta chains sequenced from a single sample in a study of blood T cell repertoires in COVID-19. Only in-frame clones appear in the TCRdb table, and some are missing; sequencing was by immunoSEQ multiplex PCR. The table shows roughly 100,000 clones, with roughly 85% occurring only once. The sample comprised peripheral blood. These receptor sequences come from a man aged 45 to 65 with acute or convalescent COVID-19.

The V and J genes are TRBV6-5 and TRBJ2-4, with a tentative D call TRBD1 (5 bases). From germline, CDR1 is MNHEY and CDR2 SVGAGI. CDR3 length: 15 amino acids. The CDR3 sequence: CARTRPLKHKNIQYF. The CDR3 nucleotides read TGTGCAAGGACAAGGCCGCTTAAACACAAAAACATTCAGTACTTC.

The chain combines TRBV19 with TRBJ2-1, with TRBD2 matching 7 bases. CDR1 and CDR2 from the germline V gene are LNHDA and SQIVND (reference sequence). Germline trimming cut 3 bases from V and 3 bases from J; bases unmatched to any gene: 5. CDR3 length: 15 amino acids. In nucleotides, the CDR3 is TGTGCCAGTAGTATGGGTCCGGGGGGCTACAATGAGCAGTTCTTC. It specifies CASSMGPGGYNEQFF.

This rearrangement joins TRBV5-1 to TRBJ2-1; the match to TRBD2 covers 9 bases. Germline loops: CDR1 SGHRS, CDR2 YFSETQ. V was pared by 4 bases and J by 4 bases, with 12 bases of the junction left unmatched. The CDR3 consists of 17 residues. The CDR3 DNA reads as TGCGCCAGCAGCCTGGGGCCCGGGACTAGCATTTACAATGAGCAGTTCTTC. Protein product: CASSLGPGTSIYNEQFF.

This CDR3 reads CASSPEVYSYNEQFF. CDR3 sequence (DNA): TGTGCCAGCAGCCCAGAGGTTTATTCCTACAATGAGCAGTTCTTC. This chain connects TRBV5-5 to TRBJ2-1, with D unclear. The CDR3 length is 15 residues. Between the trimmed V and J ends, which lost 4 bases and 1 base, there was a span of 12 bases. Per germline, CDR1 SGHKS and CDR2 YYEKEE (reference sequence).

The J gene is TRBJ2-4, the V gene TRBV10-2; D might be TRBD2 (6 bases). V was trimmed by 7 bases and J by 2 bases, leaving 12 bases between them. The germline gives CDR1 WSHSY, CDR2 SAAADI. CDR3 length equals 14 residues. CDR3 in amino acids: CASNRETTKNIQYF. Here the CDR3 DNA reads TGCGCCAGCAACCGGGAGACAACCAAAAACATTCAGTACTTC.

The rearrangement uses TRBV2 and TRBJ2-3, with TRBD2 matching 9 bases. The germline V gene has CDR1 SNHLY and CDR2 FYNNEI. With 7 bases clipped from V and 6 bases from J, the junction kept 5 bases outside the gene matches. This CDR3 has 13 residues. CDR3 in amino acids: CASMGLAGDTQYF. CDR3 coding DNA: TGTGCCAGCATGGGGCTAGCGGGGGATACGCAGTATTTT. The full variable domain, with the rest looked up from reference TRBV2 and TRBJ2-3, is EPEVTQTPSHQVTQMGQEVILRCVPISNHLYFYWYRQILGQKVEFLVSFYNNEISEKSEIFDDQFSVERPDGSNFTLKIRSTKLEDSAMYFCASMGLAGDTQYFGPGTRLTVL.

The chain recombines TRBV6-6 with TRBJ2-7; TRBD1 is a possible D gene (6 bases). The germline V and J ends were trimmed by 0 bases and 2 bases, with 11 bases remaining between them. Germline V CDR1 and CDR2: MNHNY, SVGAGI (reference sequence). The CDR3 sequence is 15 residues long. CDR3 loop: CASSYSGQGTYEQYF. CDR3 DNA: TGTGCCAGCAGTTACTCGGGCCAGGGGACCTACGAGCAGTACTTC.

The J gene is TRBJ2-3, the V gene TRBV7-9; TRBD2 matches at 9 bases. Trimming removed 1 base from V and 6 bases from J; junction bases left unmatched: 2. The length of the CDR3 is 14 residues. CDR1 SEHNR and CDR2 FQNEAQ come from the germline V gene (reference sequence). Here the CDR3 reads CASSLVLAGDTQYF. CDR3 coding DNA: TGTGCCAGCAGCTTAGTTCTAGCGGGGGATACGCAGTATTTT.

The rearrangement uses TRBV12-3 or TRBV12-4 and TRBJ1-1, with D unclear. CDR3 length equals 11 residues. V gave up 6 bases and J gave up 5 bases, with 7 bases separating them. The CDR3 nucleotides are TGTGCCAGCAGCCAGAGGACTGAAGCTTTCTTT. Encoded protein: CASSQRTEAFF.

The rearrangement links TRBV19 to TRBJ1-5, with 10 positions matching TRBD1. J was trimmed by 4 bases and V by 7 bases; bases with no gene match: 10. This CDR3 has 16 residues. Germline V gene lookup returns CDR1 LNHDA and CDR2 SQIVND (reference sequence). The CDR3 nucleotides are TGTGCCAGTACTAACTTGGGACAGGGGAAAAATCAGCCCCAGCATTTT. It specifies CASTNLGQGKNQPQHF.

This CDR3 reads CASSPGGLQPQHF. CDR3 bases: TGTGCCAGCAGTCCCGGCGGACTTCAGCCCCAGCATTTT. The rearrangement links TRBV27 to TRBJ1-5; D not certain. The CDR3 spans 13 residues. V gave up 5 bases and J gave up 6 bases, with 11 bases separating them. Germline CDR1 MNHEY, CDR2 SMNVEV (reference sequence).

The chain is built from TRBV11-2 and TRBJ2-2; 7 bases are a match to TRBD2. Unmatched junction bases numbered 12, after V lost 7 bases and J lost 1 base. The CDR3 totals 17 residues. The germline CDR1 and CDR2 sequences are SGHAT and FQNNGV. CDR3 amino acids: CASTKQPAGVNTGELFF. CDR3 DNA: TGTGCCAGCACCAAACAGCCGGCGGGGGTGAACACCGGGGAGCTGTTTTTT.

The chain couples TRBV7-9 to TRBJ1-1, with a weak D call TRBD1 (6 bases). Germline loops: CDR1 SEHNR, CDR2 FQNEAQ (reference sequence). CDR3 length: 14 amino acids. Trimming took 1 base from V and 5 from J, leaving 11 bases between them. The CDR3 protein is CASSLVGAGTEAFF. In nucleotides, the CDR3 is TGTGCCAGCAGCTTAGTGGGGGCAGGGACTGAAGCTTTCTTT.

Comments on this clone: The identical CDR3 is also encoded by other nucleotide sequences in the sample. The rearrangement links TRBV7-2 to TRBJ2-3, with 15 bases identical to TRBD2. The CDR3 is 16 residues long. Per the germline V gene, CDR1 is SGHTA and CDR2 is FQGNSA. The V gene end was trimmed by 4 bases and the J gene end by 3 bases; junction bases not matched to a gene: 2. The CDR3: CASSSGLAGGTDTQYF. Here the CDR3 DNA reads TGTGCCAGCAGCTCGGGACTAGCGGGAGGTACAGATACGCAGTATTTT.

The CDR3 coding sequence is TGTGCATCGGGACAGGGTTCTGGAAACACCATATATTTT. This codes for CASGQGSGNTIYF. The chain employs TRBV30 and TRBJ1-3; 9 positions agree with TRBD1. This CDR3 spans 13 amino acids. Germline V gene lookup returns CDR1 GTSNPN and CDR2 SVGIG (reference sequence).

The chain recombines TRBV7-8 with TRBJ1-2, with D hard to call. Germline assignment: CDR1 SGHVS and CDR2 FQNEAQ. The CDR3 length is 15 residues. V lost 5 bases to trimming and J lost 2 bases, with 15 bases between them. Here the CDR3 reads CASSPRVGANYGYTF. CDR3 DNA: TGTGCCAGCAGCCCCCGCGTAGGAGCGAACTATGGCTACACCTTC.

The chain recombines TRBV5-5 with TRBJ2-3; 9 bases are shared with TRBD2. Germline V CDR1 and CDR2: SGHKS, YYEKEE (reference sequence). The V gene end was trimmed by 6 bases and the J gene end by 4 bases; junction bases not matched to a gene: 12. The CDR3 runs 16 residues. CDR3 amino acids: CASTNLREGLADTQYF. The CDR3 DNA reads TGTGCCAGCACCAATCTGCGGGAGGGTCTCGCAGATACGCAGTATTTT. Using reference TRBV5-5 and TRBJ2-3 for the parts outside the CDR3, the full variable domain is DAGVTQSPTHLIKTRGQQVTLRCSPISGHKSVSWYQQVLGQGPQFIFQYYEKEERGRGNFPDRFSARQFPNYSSELNVNALLLGDSALYLCASTNLREGLADTQYFGPGTRLTVL.

The rearrangement links TRBV6-5 to TRBJ1-6; D is perhaps TRBD1 (6 bases). CDR1 is MNHEY and CDR2 is SVGAGI in the germline V gene. Trimming shortened V by 2 bases and J by 7 bases, and 12 bases separated the two germline ends. There are 15 residues in the CDR3. The CDR3 DNA reads TGTGCCAGCAGTTACACCGCCGACAGGAATTCACCCCTCCACTTT. This gives the protein CASSYTADRNSPLHF.

This chain uses TRBV20-1 with TRBJ1-6; weak D call: TRBD1 (6 bases). V lost 1 base, J lost 17 bases, and 12 bases lay in between. CDR3 length: 11 residues. Germline lookup yields CDR1 DFQATT and CDR2 SNEGSKA (reference sequence). Here the CDR3 reads CSARVGQTVHF. The CDR3 nucleotides are TGCAGTGCTAGAGTCGGACAGACAGTCCACTTT.

The CDR3: CASSGGLAGAYEQYF. CDR3 coding DNA: TGTGCCAGCAGCGGAGGTCTAGCGGGGGCCTACGAGCAGTACTTC. The J gene is TRBJ2-7, the V gene TRBV11-2; 10 bases agree with TRBD2. J gave up 2 bases and V 5 bases, and 6 bases lay outside the gene matches. There are 15 residues in the CDR3. Germline V lookup: CDR1 SGHAT, CDR2 FQNNGV. Combining the CDR3 with reference TRBV11-2 and TRBJ2-7 gives the whole variable domain EAGVAQSPRYKIIEKRQSVAFWCNPISGHATLYWYQQILGQGPKLLIQFQNNGVVDDSQLPKDRFSAERLKGVDSTLKIQPAKLEDSAVYLCASSGGLAGAYEQYFGPGTRLTVT.

This chain connects TRBV11-3 to TRBJ2-1; 7 positions agree with TRBD2. The CDR3 consists of 16 residues. Trimming took 0 bases from V and 8 from J; bases not matched to a gene: 10. The germline V gene has CDR1 SGHNT and CDR2 YENEEA. The chain's CDR3 is CASSLDPITAGDEQFF. The CDR3 coding sequence is TGTGCCAGCAGCTTAGATCCGATCACGGCGGGGGATGAGCAGTTCTTC.

The V gene is TRBV20-1, the J gene TRBJ2-1; 11 nucleotides agree with TRBD2. V gave up 6 bases and J gave up 1 base; unmatched junction bases: 11. Looked up from germline, CDR1 is DFQATT and CDR2 is SNEGSKA (reference sequence). This CDR3 contains 17 residues. Written as DNA, the CDR3 is TGCAGTGCGAGTAGCGGGAGGGCCAATTCGTCCTACAATGAGCAGTTCTTC. Translation gives CSASSGRANSSYNEQFF.

The chain has TRBV14 and TRBJ2-5; 8 bases line up with TRBD2. Trimming at V came to 4 bases and at J to 2 bases, leaving 3 bases not matched to a gene. The length of the CDR3 is 14 residues. Germline V gene lookup returns CDR1 SGHDN and CDR2 FVKESK. CDR3 sequence reads: CASSPGGNQETQYF. CDR3 sequence (DNA): TGTGCCAGCAGCCCGGGAGGGAATCAAGAGACCCAGTACTTC.

The chain links TRBV9 to TRBJ1-2; 10 nucleotides align to TRBD1. The V and J ends lost 3 bases and 7 bases, in that order; junction bases with no gene match: 9. CDR3 size: 15 residues. Germline lookup yields CDR1 SGDLS and CDR2 YYNGEE. The CDR3 protein is CASSAQTGGGFGYTF. In DNA form, the CDR3 reads TGTGCCAGCAGCGCCCAGACAGGGGGCGGTTTTGGCTACACCTTC. Supplemented by reference TRBV9 and TRBJ1-2, the full variable domain reads DSGVTQTPKHLITATGQRVTLRCSPRSGDLSVYWYQQSLDQGLQFLIQYYNGEERAKGNILERFSAQQFPDLHSELNLSSLELGDSALYFCASSAQTGGGFGYTFGSGTRLTVV.

This clone was observed once. This chain connects TRBV5-4 to TRBJ2-1; D might be TRBD2 (5 bases). Germline V gene lookup returns CDR1 SGHNT and CDR2 YYREEE (reference sequence). The V and J ends lost 10 bases and 8 bases respectively, with 19 bases between them. This CDR3 region has 13 residues. In nucleotides, the CDR3 is TGTGCCTCTTCCGGGGATGACGGGGATGAGCAGTTCTTC. It yields the protein CASSGDDGDEQFF.

This clone was counted only a few times. The genes are TRBV27 and TRBJ2-7; a possible D gene is TRBD1 (6 bases). V lost 2 bases and J 2 bases, leaving 10 bases between the germline ends. Looked up from germline, CDR1 is MNHEY and CDR2 is SMNVEV (reference sequence). The CDR3 extends over 14 amino acids. The CDR3 DNA reads as TGTGCCAGCAGTTTAAGGGACACAACCTACGAGCAGTACTTC. Its protein is CASSLRDTTYEQYF.